This TCR beta chain originates from a study of identical twins. Study-wide findings and caveats: Cord blood beta clonotypes present at high abundance carried fewer insertions; no such pattern appeared in memory repertoires. Models, which agreed with sharing between unrelated individuals, nonetheless underestimated the out-of-frame TCR alpha sharing seen in monozygotic twins. Cross-sectional statistical analysis was relied on for the conclusions, without the same donors being followed.

Germline V gene data show CDR1 as MGHDK and CDR2 as SYGVNS. V shed 2 bases and J shed 4 bases, with 12 bases lying between them. This CDR3 region has 15 residues. This clonotype was detected a few times. The antigen is unknown. Template switching (which added a universal primer site) was used, and cDNA carried unique molecular identifiers. One entry per CDR3 protein, called by TCRdb with MiXCR from the 5' RACE reads. The data show 1.5 million to 2 million distinct CDR3 sequences, roughly a third seen once. Sequencing used cord blood. This clonotype was sampled from a newborn girl in good health. This chain joins TRBV25-1 and TRBJ2-1; D possibly corresponds to TRBD2 (6 bases). The CDR3: CASSERRAGYNEQFF. CDR3 nucleotides: TGTGCCAGCAGTGAAAGGAGGGCAGGGTACAATGAGCAGTTCTTC. The variable domain in full, with the rest retrieved from reference TRBV25-1 and TRBJ2-1, is EADIYQTPRYLVIGTGKKITLECSQTMGHDKMYWYQQDPGMELHLIHYSYGVNSTEKGDLSSESTVSRIRTEHFPLTLESARPSHTSQYLCASSERRAGYNEQFFGPGTRLTVL.